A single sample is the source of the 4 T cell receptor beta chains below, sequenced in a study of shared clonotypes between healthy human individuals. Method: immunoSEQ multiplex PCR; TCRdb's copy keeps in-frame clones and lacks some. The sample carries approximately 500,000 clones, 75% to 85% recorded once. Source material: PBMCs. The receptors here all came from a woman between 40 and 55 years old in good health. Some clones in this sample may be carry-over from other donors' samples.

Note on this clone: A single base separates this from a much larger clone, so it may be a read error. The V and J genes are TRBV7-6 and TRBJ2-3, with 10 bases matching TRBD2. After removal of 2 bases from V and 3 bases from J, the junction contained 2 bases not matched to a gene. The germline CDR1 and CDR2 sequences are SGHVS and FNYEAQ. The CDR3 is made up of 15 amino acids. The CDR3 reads CASSLSSGSTDTQYF. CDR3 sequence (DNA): TGTGCCAGCAGCTTATCTAGCGGGAGTACAGATACGCAGTATTTT.

CDR3 nucleotides: TGTGCCAGCCGTAGCGGGAGGACGAGCACAGATACGCAGTATTTT. Residues: CASRSGRTSTDTQYF. This rearrangement joins TRBV28 to TRBJ2-3, with 10 bases that match TRBD2. From germline, CDR1 is MDHEN and CDR2 SYDVKM. The CDR3 extends over 15 amino acids. Unmatched junction bases numbered 5, after V lost 8 bases and J lost 0 bases. Together with reference TRBV28 and TRBJ2-3, the CDR3 gives the full variable domain: DVKVTQSSRYLVKRTGEKVFLECVQDMDHENMFWYRQDPGLGLRLIYFSYDVKMKEKGDIPEGYSVSREKKERFSLILESASTNQTSMYLCASRSGRTSTDTQYFGPGTRLTVL.

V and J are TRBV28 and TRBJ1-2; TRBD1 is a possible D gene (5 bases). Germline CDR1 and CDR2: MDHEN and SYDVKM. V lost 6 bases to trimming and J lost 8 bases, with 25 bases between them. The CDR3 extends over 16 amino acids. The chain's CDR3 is CASSEDSGTARGGYTF. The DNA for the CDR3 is TGTGCCAGCAGCGAAGACAGCGGTACTGCCCGGGGGGGCTACACCTTC.

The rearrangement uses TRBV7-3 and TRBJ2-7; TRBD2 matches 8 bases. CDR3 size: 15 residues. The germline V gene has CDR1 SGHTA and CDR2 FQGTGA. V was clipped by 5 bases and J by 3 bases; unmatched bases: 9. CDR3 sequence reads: CASSEGAGAYYEQYF. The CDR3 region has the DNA TGTGCCAGCAGCGAAGGAGCGGGAGCCTACTACGAGCAGTACTTC. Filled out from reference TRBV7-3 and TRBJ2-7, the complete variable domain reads GAGVSQTPSNKVTEKGKYVELRCDPISGHTALYWYRQSLGQGPEFLIYFQGTGAADDSGLPNDRFFAVRPEGSVSTLKIQRTERGDSAVYLCASSEGAGAYYEQYFGPGTRLTVT.